Below, 23 T cell receptor beta chains from the same sample are listed, as sequenced in a study of T cells in Graves' hyperthyroidism and ophthalmopathy. RNA transcripts yielded amplified TCR beta CDR3 regions. A first-round RT-PCR of the TCR CDR3 used the HTBI primer set. TCRdb re-called the multiplex PCR reads with MiXCR, one entry per CDR3 protein. The sample consists of about 130,000 distinct CDR3 sequences, around 20% of them appearing once. The sequencing input was blood. All receptors come from a woman in her 50s with Graves' hyperthyroidism that later progressed to Graves' ophthalmopathy.

The chain joins TRBV7-2 to TRBJ1-1, with D perhaps TRBD1 (5 bases). V lost 5 bases to trimming and J lost 1 base, with 14 bases between them. The CDR3 has 15 amino acids. CDR1 SGHTA and CDR2 FQGNSA come from the germline V gene. The CDR3 is CASSGPFTGNTEAFF. CDR3 in DNA: TGTGCCAGCAGCGGCCCATTTACAGGGAACACTGAAGCTTTCTTT.

The chain employs TRBV2 and TRBJ2-5; the D gene is possibly TRBD2 (5 bases). The ends were cut back, 4 bases at V and 5 bases at J, with 11 bases in the middle. CDR3 length: 13 residues. Germline loops: CDR1 SNHLY, CDR2 FYNNEI. The CDR3 nucleotides read TGTGCCAGCAGTGTGGGTAGCGTCGAGACCCAGTACTTC. Amino acid sequence: CASSVGSVETQYF.

V gene TRBV25-1 combines with J gene TRBJ1-1, with 9 bases that match TRBD1. In germline, CDR1 is MGHDK, CDR2 SYGVNS. V was clipped by 6 bases and J by 7 bases; unmatched bases: 9. This CDR3 is 14 amino acids long. The CDR3 DNA sequence: TGTGCCAGCAGGAGGACAGGGGAGTGGGGTGAAGCTTTCTTT. The encoded protein is CASRRTGEWGEAFF. Complete variable domain (other parts from reference TRBV25-1 and TRBJ1-1): EADIYQTPRYLVIGTGKKITLECSQTMGHDKMYWYQQDPGMELHLIHYSYGVNSTEKGDLSSESTVSRIRTEHFPLTLESARPSHTSQYLCASRRTGEWGEAFFGQGTRLTVV.

The table lists this clonotype with many counts. J is TRBJ2-5 and V is TRBV28; 10 bases agree with TRBD1. J gave up 2 bases and V 8 bases, and 2 bases lay outside the gene matches. The CDR3 runs 13 residues. Per germline, CDR1 MDHEN and CDR2 SYDVKM. CDR3 nucleotides: TGTGCCAGCCGGGACAGGGGACAAGAGACCCAGTACTTC. This codes for CASRDRGQETQYF.

CDR3 coding DNA: TGTGCCAGCAGTTTATCCCGCCGGCCTACCTACGAGCAGTACTTC. Its protein product is CASSLSRRPTYEQYF. This chain links TRBV28 with TRBJ2-7; D is unresolved. The CDR3 has 15 amino acids. CDR1 and CDR2 from the germline V gene are MDHEN and SYDVKM. V dropped 1 base and J dropped 2 bases, with 12 bases sitting between them. Complete variable domain (other parts from reference TRBV28 and TRBJ2-7): DVKVTQSSRYLVKRTGEKVFLECVQDMDHENMFWYRQDPGLGLRLIYFSYDVKMKEKGDIPEGYSVSREKKERFSLILESASTNQTSMYLCASSLSRRPTYEQYFGPGTRLTVT.

The table lists this clonotype with many counts. This chain uses TRBV27 with TRBJ2-1; 8 bases are a match to TRBD1. J was trimmed by 4 bases and V by 6 bases; bases with no gene match: 8. This CDR3 comprises 15 residues. Per the germline V gene, CDR1 is MNHEY and CDR2 is SMNVEV (reference sequence). CDR3: CASRKDRDSYNEQFF. CDR3 sequence (DNA): TGTGCCAGCAGAAAGGACAGGGATTCTTACAATGAGCAGTTCTTC.

This clonotype was recorded at least ten times. The chain couples TRBV2 to TRBJ2-5, with D maybe TRBD1 (5 bases). This CDR3 spans 11 amino acids. Germline V gene data show CDR1 as SNHLY and CDR2 as FYNNEI. The V and J ends lost 7 bases and 5 bases respectively, with 8 bases between them. The CDR3 DNA is TGTGCCAGCAAGGGGTGGGAGACCCAGTACTTC. Residues: CASKGWETQYF.

This clonotype was observed a handful of times. V usage is TRBV7-8 and J usage is TRBJ2-1; maybe TRBD2 (6 bases). This CDR3 is 16 amino acids long. Looked up from germline, CDR1 is SGHVS and CDR2 is FQNEAQ. Deletions cut 5 bases from V and 3 bases from J, with 17 bases between. CDR3 region: CASSPPGEWVYNEQFF. The CDR3 nucleotides read TGTGCCAGCAGCCCGCCGGGAGAGTGGGTCTACAATGAGCAGTTCTTC.

This clonotype came up many times. The V call is TRBV5-1, the J call TRBJ2-3, with 9 bases fitting TRBD1. The length of the CDR3 is 14 residues. Losses at the gene ends were 4 bases for V and 6 bases for J; bases not matched to a gene: 6. Germline-derived CDR1 and CDR2 are SGHRS and YFSETQ. This CDR3 is CASSQQGAADTQYF. The CDR3 DNA reads as TGCGCCAGCAGCCAACAGGGGGCGGCCGATACGCAGTATTTT.

This clonotype was detected only a few times. V and J are TRBV24-1 and TRBJ1-2, with unresolved D. Trimming took off 5 bases at V and 2 bases at J, with 2 bases between the two ends. The germline V gene encodes CDR1 KGHDR and CDR2 SFDVKD. This CDR3 spans 11 amino acids. CDR3 in DNA: TGTGCCACCAGTGGAAACTATGGCTACACCTTC. Translation gives CATSGNYGYTF.

This clonotype was picked up many times. This chain links TRBV2 with TRBJ2-5; TRBD1 agrees at 12 bases. Germline values: CDR1 SNHLY, CDR2 FYNNEI. The J segment lost 5 bases and the V segment lost 8 bases, leaving 9 bases of the junction unmatched. The CDR3 has 15 residues. The CDR3 DNA reads TGTGCCAGCCCCAGGGACAGGGGGCGCAGGGAGACCCAGTACTTC. Its protein product is CASPRDRGRRETQYF.

This clonotype was recorded a few times. The chain is built from TRBV4-1 and TRBJ2-7; no firm D call. CDR1 and CDR2 from the germline V gene are MGHRA and YSYEKL. V lost 5 bases, J lost 0 bases, and 20 bases lay in between. This CDR3 is 17 amino acids long. In nucleotides, the CDR3 is TGCGCCAGCAGCGAAACCGTGTGGAGCGTGAGCTCCTACGAGCAGTACTTC. Translated, it gives CASSETVWSVSSYEQYF.

The CDR3 coding sequence is TGCAGTGCAGCGGAGAAAGAGACCCAGTACTTC. It encodes CSAAEKETQYF. The chain carries TRBV20-1 and TRBJ2-5; TRBD2 might be the D (5 bases). Germline V gene data show CDR1 as DFQATT and CDR2 as SNEGSKA (reference sequence). Trimming removed 6 bases at V and 3 bases at J, with 8 bases between. This CDR3 has 11 amino acids.

This clonotype occurred many times. The chain combines TRBV2 with TRBJ2-1, with a tentative D call TRBD2 (6 bases). CDR3 length: 16 residues. Germline-derived CDR1 and CDR2 are SNHLY and FYNNEI. V was cut by 6 bases and J by 4 bases, with 19 bases left in between. DNA of the CDR3: TGTGCCAGCAGCCAAGCTTCGGGAGCTCGTTACAATGAGCAGTTCTTC. Its protein product is CASSQASGARYNEQFF.

The chain employs TRBV28 and TRBJ2-2; 8 bases align to TRBD2. There are 18 residues in the CDR3. Germline V CDR1 and CDR2: MDHEN, SYDVKM. V trimming: 7 bases; J trimming: 0 bases; junction bases outside the gene matches: 13. The CDR3, as DNA: TGTGCCAGCACGGGATTTACTAGCGGTTTATCGAACACCGGGGAGCTGTTTTTT. This gives the protein CASTGFTSGLSNTGELFF.

This clonotype was seen a handful of times. This chain uses TRBV19 with TRBJ1-2; TRBD1 is a possible D gene (6 bases). This CDR3 region has 16 residues. Trimming took 1 base from V and 3 from J, leaving 15 bases between them. CDR1 and CDR2 (germline): LNHDA, SQIVND (reference sequence). This CDR3 reads CASSIAHRQDYYGYTF. CDR3 DNA: TGTGCCAGTAGTATAGCCCACCGACAGGATTACTATGGCTACACCTTC.

This clonotype has a count of ten or more. The V call is TRBV3-1, the J call TRBJ2-1, with D perhaps TRBD1 (6 bases). The germline V gene encodes CDR1 LGHDT and CDR2 YNNKEL (reference sequence). The CDR3 totals 11 residues. Trimming left V 5 bases short and J 7 bases short, with 6 bases between. In nucleotides, the CDR3 is TGTGCCAGCAGCAGGGGGAATGAGCAGTTCTTC. Translation: CASSRGNEQFF.

This rearrangement joins TRBV5-1 to TRBJ1-4; D perhaps matches TRBD1 (5 bases). CDR3 length equals 15 residues. The V end was cut by 5 bases, the J end by 8 bases, with 19 bases between. The germline V gene encodes CDR1 SGHRS and CDR2 YFSETQ. The CDR3 reads CASRLPGTFEEKLFF. For the CDR3, the DNA is TGCGCCAGCAGACTGCCCGGGACCTTCGAAGAAAAACTGTTTTTT.

This clonotype was seen a few times. V and J are TRBV12-5 and TRBJ2-2, with D unresolved. The CDR3 is made up of 12 amino acids. Per the germline V gene, CDR1 is LGHNT and CDR2 is FRNRAP. Trimming pared 1 base from V and 6 bases from J, leaving 3 bases between. In DNA, the CDR3 is TGTGCTAGTGGTTTGGGGGCCGGGGAGCTGTTTTTT. Its protein is CASGLGAGELFF. Combining the CDR3 with reference TRBV12-5 and TRBJ2-2 gives the whole variable domain DARVTQTPRHKVTEMGQEVTMRCQPILGHNTVFWYRQTMMQGLELLAYFRNRAPLDDSGMPKDRFSAEMPDATLATLKIQPSEPRDSAVYFCASGLGAGELFFGEGSRLTVL.

This sequence joins TRBV6-1 and TRBJ1-5; tentative D call: TRBD1 (6 bases). Germline V gene lookup returns CDR1 MNHNS and CDR2 SASEGT. The CDR3 is made up of 15 amino acids. V lost 5 bases and J lost 3, with 14 bases in between. CDR3 in DNA: TGTGCCAGCAGTTCGGACAGAGGATCCAATCAGCCCCAGCATTTT. Protein: CASSSDRGSNQPQHF.

J is TRBJ1-2 and V is TRBV3-1, with D unclear. V lost 1 base and J 3 bases, leaving 9 bases between the germline ends. CDR1 and CDR2 from the germline V gene are LGHDT and YNNKEL (reference sequence). The CDR3 totals 14 residues. CDR3 sequence: CASSQAYGYYGYTF. The CDR3 nucleotides read TGTGCCAGCAGCCAAGCGTATGGTTACTATGGCTACACCTTC.

Many counts were recorded for this clonotype. Germline is not matched at one junction end, which may reflect a read error. The chain links TRBV3-1 to TRBJ1-1; the D gene is possibly TRBD1 (5 bases). Germline V gives CDR1 LGHDT, CDR2 YNNKEL (reference sequence). The CDR3 extends over 13 amino acids. The CDR3 reads CASSQGQGTKAFF. For the CDR3, the DNA is TGTGCCAGCAGCCAAGGTCAGGGCACTAAAGCTTTCTTT.

In this sample, this clonotype turned up a few times. The chain is built from TRBV30 and TRBJ2-3; 9 bases are shared with TRBD2. The CDR3 is 13 residues long. After removal of 4 bases from V and 3 bases from J, the junction contained 2 bases not matched to a gene. Germline V gene lookup returns CDR1 GTSNPN and CDR2 SVGIG (reference sequence). The CDR3 region has the DNA TGTGCCTGGACTAGCGGGGCAACAGATACGCAGTATTTT. As protein: CAWTSGATDTQYF. Supplemented by reference TRBV30 and TRBJ2-3, the full variable domain reads SQTIHQWPATLVQPVGSPLSLECTVEGTSNPNLYWYRQAAGRGLQLLFYSVGIGQISSEVPQNLSASRPQDRQFILSSKKLLLSDSGFYLCAWTSGATDTQYFGPGTRLTVL.